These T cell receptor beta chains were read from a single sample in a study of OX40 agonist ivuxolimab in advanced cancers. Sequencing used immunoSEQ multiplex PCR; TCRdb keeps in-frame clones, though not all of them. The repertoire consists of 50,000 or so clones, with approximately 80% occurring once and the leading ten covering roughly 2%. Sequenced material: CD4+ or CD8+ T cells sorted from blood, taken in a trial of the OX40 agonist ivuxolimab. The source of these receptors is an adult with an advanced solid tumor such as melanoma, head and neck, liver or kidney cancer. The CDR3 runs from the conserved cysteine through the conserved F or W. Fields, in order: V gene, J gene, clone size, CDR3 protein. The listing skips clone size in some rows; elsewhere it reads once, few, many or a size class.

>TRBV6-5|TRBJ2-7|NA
CASKRGLAAFEQYF
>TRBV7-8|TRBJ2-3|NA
CASSSTRWRTDTQYF
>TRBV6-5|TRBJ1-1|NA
CASSYSGLLNTEAFF
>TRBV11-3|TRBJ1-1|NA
CASSFGQGNTEAFF
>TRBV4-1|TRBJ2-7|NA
CASSQDRATDNTYEQYF
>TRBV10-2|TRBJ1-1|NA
CASSVTENTEAFF
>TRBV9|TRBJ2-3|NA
CASNQGGSTDTQYF
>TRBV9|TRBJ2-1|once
CASSATSGYYNEQFF
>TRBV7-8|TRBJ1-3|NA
CASSQDRAGNTIYF
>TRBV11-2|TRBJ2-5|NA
CASSLSDQETQYF